These 22 T cell receptor beta chains were all obtained from the same sample, sequenced in a study of CD8 T cells in Susac syndrome. Random-hexamer reverse transcription was applied to roughly 0.5 to 1 ug RNA. Each CDR3 protein is one row after TCRdb ran MiXCR on the immunoSEQ multiplex PCR reads. The sample has hundreds of thousands of distinct CDR3 sequences, approximately 91% seen once. Source material: CD8+ T cells from PBMCs. The receptors derive from a human donor with multiple sclerosis.

The J gene is TRBJ2-7, the V gene TRBV5-1; tentatively, D is TRBD1 or TRBD2 (5 bases each). The CDR3 extends over 14 amino acids. Trimming took off 4 bases at V and 2 bases at J, with 13 bases between the two ends. CDR1 and CDR2 (germline): SGHRS, YFSETQ. The CDR3 loop reads CASSQRDGAYEQYF. The DNA for the CDR3 is TGCGCCAGCAGCCAAAGGGACGGAGCCTACGAGCAGTACTTC.

This chain links TRBV14 with TRBJ2-1; the D gene is possibly TRBD1 (6 bases). The CDR3 is 16 amino acids. Germline V gene sequence: CDR1 SGHDN, CDR2 FVKESK. Trimming shortened V by 0 bases and J by 4 bases, and 13 bases separated the two germline ends. In nucleotides, the CDR3 is TGTGCCAGCAGCCAAGATATGGGGACACTTTACAATGAGCAGTTCTTC. It specifies CASSQDMGTLYNEQFF.

Details on this clonotype: A much bigger clone sits one base away, suggesting this may be a read error. J is TRBJ2-3 and V is TRBV10-3, with D possibly matching TRBD2 (6 bases). The CDR3 contains 17 residues. Trimming shortened V by 3 bases and J by 0 bases, and 16 bases separated the two germline ends. CDR1 is ENHRY and CDR2 is SYGVKD in the germline V gene. The CDR3: CAISEALAGRSTDTQYF. CDR3 bases: TGTGCCATCAGTGAAGCGTTGGCAGGGAGGAGCACAGATACGCAGTATTTT.

This clonotype was counted only a few times. The chain links TRBV9 to TRBJ2-3, with 8 bases aligning to TRBD1. The CDR3 length is 15 residues. In germline, CDR1 is SGDLS, CDR2 YYNGEE. V lost 2 bases, J lost 2 bases, and 4 bases stayed unmatched. CDR3 nucleotide sequence: TGTGCCAGCAGCGTTCGGACAGGGCACACAGATACGCAGTATTTT. Its translation: CASSVRTGHTDTQYF.

The chain has TRBV12-3 or TRBV12-4 and TRBJ1-5; the match to TRBD1 covers 8 bases. The CDR3 runs to 13 residues. V was clipped by 5 bases and J by 6 bases; unmatched bases: 3. The CDR3 nucleotides are TGTGCCAGCAGTACTCAGGGGGCTCAGCCCCAGCATTTT. It codes for CASSTQGAQPQHF.

The rearrangement links TRBV5-1 to TRBJ2-4; a weak D match, TRBD2 (5 bases). Germline V gives CDR1 SGHRS, CDR2 YFSETQ. The CDR3 loop spans 14 amino acids. V was cut by 3 bases and J by 8 bases, with 15 bases left in between. CDR3 amino acids: CASSSFPGSDIQYF. The DNA for the CDR3 is TGCGCCAGCAGCTCATTTCCGGGGTCGGACATTCAGTACTTC.

The chain employs TRBV28 and TRBJ2-2; TRBD1 matches 9 bases. Germline V gene sequence: CDR1 MDHEN, CDR2 SYDVKM. There are 16 residues in the CDR3. J gave up 7 bases and V 5 bases, and 11 bases lay outside the gene matches. The CDR3 region has the DNA TGTGCCAGCAGTGCCGGGGGGACAGGGTCTGTCGGGGAGCTGTTTTTT. Amino acid sequence: CASSAGGTGSVGELFF.

The V and J genes are TRBV5-4 and TRBJ2-7, with TRBD2 matching 7 bases. Germline CDR1 is SGHNT and CDR2 is YYREEE (reference sequence). The CDR3 spans 13 residues. V shed 4 bases and J 5 bases; nucleotides not matched to a gene: 6. In DNA form, the CDR3 reads TGTGCCAGCAGCCCGGTGGGGGGGAACGAGCAGTACTTC. Translated, it gives CASSPVGGNEQYF. The whole variable domain, remainder taken from reference TRBV5-4 and TRBJ2-7, is ETGVTQSPTHLIKTRGQQVTLRCSSQSGHNTVSWYQQALGQGPQFIFQYYREEENGRGNFPPRFSGLQFPNYSSELNVNALELDDSALYLCASSPVGGNEQYFGPGTRLTVT.

This sequence joins TRBV9 and TRBJ2-2; D is possibly TRBD2 (5 bases). CDR3 size: 13 residues. Germline CDR1 SGDLS, CDR2 YYNGEE. V was trimmed by 2 bases and J by 4 bases, leaving 6 bases between them. CDR3 in amino acids: CASSVTSTGELFF. DNA of the CDR3: TGTGCCAGCAGCGTTACTAGCACCGGGGAGCTGTTTTTT.

The V gene is TRBV4-1, the J gene TRBJ1-3; D not resolved. CDR3 length: 15 amino acids. The V gene lost 1 base and the J gene lost 3 bases, with 10 bases spanning the gap. The germline V gene has CDR1 MGHRA and CDR2 YSYEKL. CDR3 sequence: CASSQAHTDGNTIYF. The CDR3 DNA is TGCGCCAGCAGCCAAGCCCACACTGATGGAAACACCATATATTTT.

CDR3 sequence: CASSPRTREWNEQFF. For the CDR3, the DNA is TGTGCCAGCAGCCCCCGCACACGGGAGTGGAATGAGCAGTTCTTC. This chain connects TRBV7-6 to TRBJ2-1; D perhaps matches TRBD2 (6 bases). Germline V CDR1 and CDR2: SGHVS, FNYEAQ. CDR3 length: 15 amino acids. Trimming left V 5 bases short and J 7 bases short, with 18 bases between.

The chain combines TRBV5-6 with TRBJ2-1, with D hard to call. Trimming shortened V by 4 bases and J by 6 bases, and 14 bases separated the two germline ends. The CDR3 has 14 amino acids. Germline-derived CDR1 and CDR2 are SGHDT and YYEEEE. This CDR3 is CASSPTNRRNEQFF. DNA for the CDR3: TGTGCCAGCAGCCCAACGAATCGGCGCAATGAGCAGTTCTTC. Full variable domain (missing parts from reference TRBV5-6 and TRBJ2-1): DAGVTQSPTHLIKTRGQQVTLRCSPKSGHDTVSWYQQALGQGPQFIFQYYEEEERQRGNFPDRFSGHQFPNYSSELNVNALLLGDSALYLCASSPTNRRNEQFFGPGTRLTVL.

The chain recombines TRBV20-1 with TRBJ2-1, with 11 positions matching TRBD2. Germline-derived CDR1 and CDR2 are DFQATT and SNEGSKA (reference sequence). The CDR3 spans 15 residues. CDR3 nucleotide sequence: TGCAGCCCCATGGGCCTAGCGGGAGGAATTAGTGAGCAGTTCTTC. Protein: CSPMGLAGGISEQFF.

The chain combines TRBV20-1 with TRBJ2-3, with TRBD2 matching over 13 bases. The CDR3 runs to 17 residues. Germline values: CDR1 DFQATT, CDR2 SNEGSKA (reference sequence). Losses at the gene ends were 6 bases for V and 2 bases for J; bases not matched to a gene: 11. CDR3 DNA: TGCAGTGCCCATCGGACTAGCGGGGGAGAAAACACAGATACGCAGTATTTT. Protein sequence: CSAHRTSGGENTDTQYF.

V usage is TRBV27 and J usage is TRBJ2-6; D unclear. Trimming took 0 bases from V and 0 from J, leaving 12 bases between them. The CDR3 length is 18 residues. In germline, CDR1 is MNHEY, CDR2 SMNVEV (reference sequence). The CDR3 protein is CASSLSPGVSSGANVLTF. CDR3 in DNA: TGTGCCAGCAGTTTATCCCCTGGGGTAAGCTCTGGGGCCAACGTCCTGACTTTC.

The chain employs TRBV29-1 and TRBJ2-7, with a possible D match to TRBD1 (6 bases). CDR3 size: 15 residues. V lost 1 base and J lost 2, with 15 bases in between. Germline V gene data show CDR1 as SQVTM and CDR2 as ANQGSEA. The CDR3 nucleotides read TGCAGCGTTGAAGGTAACCAGGGGAATCCCTACGAGCAGTACTTC. Translating it yields CSVEGNQGNPYEQYF.

The chain links TRBV27 to TRBJ2-7; no clear D. Germline CDR1 reads MNHEY; CDR2 reads SMNVEV (reference sequence). The CDR3 runs to 12 residues. The V and J ends lost 10 bases and 4 bases respectively, with 14 bases between them. CDR3 amino acids: CATGVGRYEQYF. DNA for the CDR3: TGTGCCACAGGCGTGGGCCGTTACGAGCAGTACTTC.

The chain combines TRBV9 with TRBJ1-1; 7 positions agree with TRBD1. Germline V gene lookup returns CDR1 SGDLS and CDR2 YYNGEE. There are 17 residues in the CDR3. Trimming took 0 bases from V and 1 from J; bases not matched to a gene: 9. The DNA for the CDR3 is TGTGCCAGCAGCGTAGGTCGGACAGGTAAGGGGAACACTGAAGCTTTCTTT. Its protein product is CASSVGRTGKGNTEAFF.

The chain joins TRBV27 to TRBJ1-2, with D tentatively TRBD1 (5 bases). Germline V gives CDR1 MNHEY, CDR2 SMNVEV (reference sequence). The germline V and J ends were trimmed by 3 bases and 8 bases, with 13 bases remaining between them. This CDR3 region has 13 residues. The CDR3 region has the DNA TGTGCCAGCAGTTTCACCAGGGTGGGAGGCTACACCTTC. The encoded protein is CASSFTRVGGYTF.

V gene TRBV23-1 combines with J gene TRBJ2-1; the D is unclear. TRBV23-1 is given ORF status, its function remaining uncertain. The CDR3 is 15 amino acids. Deletions cut 8 bases from V and 5 bases from J, with 19 bases between. CDR3 DNA sequence: TGCGCCAGCCCCCCACGGGCTCCCCGGGACAATGAGCAGTTCTTC. Its translation: CASPPRAPRDNEQFF.

This clonotype showed up just once. The chain combines TRBV18 with TRBJ2-7; TRBD2 agrees at 9 bases. This CDR3 spans 15 amino acids. Germline CDR1 KGHSH, CDR2 LQKENI. V was pared by 3 bases and J by 9 bases, with 12 bases of the junction left unmatched. The CDR3: CASSPPEREVVVQYF. As DNA, the CDR3 is TGTGCCAGCTCACCTCCTGAGCGGGAGGTGGTGGTGCAGTACTTC.

The chain links TRBV4-1 to TRBJ1-5; the D gene is possibly TRBD1 (6 bases). The germline CDR1 and CDR2 sequences are MGHRA and YSYEKL. Between the trimmed V and J ends, which lost 0 bases and 2 bases, there was a span of 11 bases. The CDR3 has 16 residues. The CDR3 bases are TGCGCCAGCAGCCAAGAGGGGGGGCGAGGCAATCAGCCCCAGCATTTT. Amino acids: CASSQEGGRGNQPQHF.